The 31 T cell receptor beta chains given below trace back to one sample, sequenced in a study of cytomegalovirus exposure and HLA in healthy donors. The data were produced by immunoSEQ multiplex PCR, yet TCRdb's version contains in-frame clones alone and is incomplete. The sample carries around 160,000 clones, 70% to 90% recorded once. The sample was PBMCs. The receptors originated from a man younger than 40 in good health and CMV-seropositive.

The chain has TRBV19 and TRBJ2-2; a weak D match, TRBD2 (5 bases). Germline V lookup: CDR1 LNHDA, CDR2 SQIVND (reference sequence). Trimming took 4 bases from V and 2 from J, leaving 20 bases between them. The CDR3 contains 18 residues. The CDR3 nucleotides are TGTGCCAGTAGTACCCCTGAGGGCAGAAAACGTAACACCGGGGAGCTGTTTTTT. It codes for CASSTPEGRKRNTGELFF.

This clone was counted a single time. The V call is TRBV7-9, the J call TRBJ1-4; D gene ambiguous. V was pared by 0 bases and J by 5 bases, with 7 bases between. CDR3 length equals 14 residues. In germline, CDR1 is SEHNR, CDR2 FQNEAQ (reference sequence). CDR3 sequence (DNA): TGTGCCAGCAGCTTAGCAGGAGTGAATGAAAAACTGTTTTTT. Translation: CASSLAGVNEKLFF.

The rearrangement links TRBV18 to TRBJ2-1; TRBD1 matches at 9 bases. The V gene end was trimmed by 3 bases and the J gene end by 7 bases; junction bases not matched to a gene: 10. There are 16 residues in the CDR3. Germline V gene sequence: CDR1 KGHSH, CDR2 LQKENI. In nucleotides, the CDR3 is TGTGCCAGCTCACCTGACAAGAACAGGGGGCTGAATGAGCAGTTCTTC. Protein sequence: CASSPDKNRGLNEQFF.

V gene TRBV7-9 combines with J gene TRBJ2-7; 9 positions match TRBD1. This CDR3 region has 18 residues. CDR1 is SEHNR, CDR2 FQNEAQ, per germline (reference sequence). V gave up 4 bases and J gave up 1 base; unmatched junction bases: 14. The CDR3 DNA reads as TGTGCCAGCAGCTCAAGCAAGCATTACAGGGGGCGGTCCTACGAGCAGTACTTC. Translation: CASSSSKHYRGRSYEQYF.

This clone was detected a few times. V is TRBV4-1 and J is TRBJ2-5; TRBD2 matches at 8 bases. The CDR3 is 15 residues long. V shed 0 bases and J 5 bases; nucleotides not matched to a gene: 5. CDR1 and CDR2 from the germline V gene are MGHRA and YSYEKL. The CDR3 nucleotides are TGCGCCAGCAGCCAAGAGTTTAGCGGGGATGAGACCCAGTACTTC. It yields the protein CASSQEFSGDETQYF.

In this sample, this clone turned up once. The CDR3 nucleotides read TGTGCCAGCAGCTCCCGTAGGGGGCAGACCCAGTACTTC. As protein: CASSSRRGQTQYF. The chain links TRBV11-1 to TRBJ2-5; 7 nucleotides line up with TRBD1. The J segment lost 6 bases and the V segment lost 4 bases, leaving 5 bases of the junction unmatched. Germline loops: CDR1 SGHAT, CDR2 FQDESV (reference sequence). The CDR3 runs 13 residues.

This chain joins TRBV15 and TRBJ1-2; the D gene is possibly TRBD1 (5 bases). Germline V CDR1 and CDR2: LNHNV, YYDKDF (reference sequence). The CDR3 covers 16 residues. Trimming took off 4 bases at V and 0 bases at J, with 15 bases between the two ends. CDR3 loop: CATSIQGRGSNYGYTF. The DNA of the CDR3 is TGTGCCACCAGCATTCAGGGAAGGGGTTCTAACTATGGCTACACCTTC.

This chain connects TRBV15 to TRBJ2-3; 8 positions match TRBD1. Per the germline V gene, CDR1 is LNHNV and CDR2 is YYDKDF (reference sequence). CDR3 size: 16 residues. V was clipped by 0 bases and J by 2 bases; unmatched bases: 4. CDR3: CATSRDRRGHTDTQYF. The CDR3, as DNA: TGTGCCACCAGCAGAGATCGCAGGGGGCACACAGATACGCAGTATTTT.

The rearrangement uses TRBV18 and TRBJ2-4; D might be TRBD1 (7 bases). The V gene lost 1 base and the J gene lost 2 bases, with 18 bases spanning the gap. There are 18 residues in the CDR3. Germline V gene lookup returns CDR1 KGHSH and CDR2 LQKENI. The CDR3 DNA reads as TGTGCCAGCTCACCACAACGCAGGGGGGCTGAAACCAAAAACATTCAGTACTTC. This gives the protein CASSPQRRGAETKNIQYF.

In nucleotides, the CDR3 is TGTGCCAGCAGCGCCGGACTAGGCACAGATACGCAGTATTTT. Translated: CASSAGLGTDTQYF. This rearrangement joins TRBV7-6 to TRBJ2-3; 7 positions agree with TRBD2. Per germline, CDR1 SGHVS and CDR2 FNYEAQ. This CDR3 spans 14 amino acids. Losses at the gene ends were 5 bases for V and 1 base for J; bases not matched to a gene: 3.

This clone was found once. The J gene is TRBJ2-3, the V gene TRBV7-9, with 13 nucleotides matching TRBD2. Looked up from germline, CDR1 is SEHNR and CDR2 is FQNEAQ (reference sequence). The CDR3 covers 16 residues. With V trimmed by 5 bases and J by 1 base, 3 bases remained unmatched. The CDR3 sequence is CASSRTSGGGTDTQYF. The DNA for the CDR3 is TGTGCCAGCAGCCGAACTAGCGGGGGGGGCACAGATACGCAGTATTTT. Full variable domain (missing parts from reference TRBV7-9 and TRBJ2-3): DTGVSQNPRHKITKRGQNVTFRCDPISEHNRLYWYRQTLGQGPEFLTYFQNEAQLEKSRLLSDRFSAERPKGSFSTLEIQRTEQGDSAMYLCASSRTSGGGTDTQYFGPGTRLTVL.

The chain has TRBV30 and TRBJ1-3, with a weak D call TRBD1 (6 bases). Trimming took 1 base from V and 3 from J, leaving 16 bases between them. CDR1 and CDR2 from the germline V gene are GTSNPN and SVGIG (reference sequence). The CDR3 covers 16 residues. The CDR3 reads CAWSDRDPGFGNTIYF. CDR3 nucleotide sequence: TGTGCCTGGAGTGACAGGGACCCAGGCTTTGGAAACACCATATATTTT.

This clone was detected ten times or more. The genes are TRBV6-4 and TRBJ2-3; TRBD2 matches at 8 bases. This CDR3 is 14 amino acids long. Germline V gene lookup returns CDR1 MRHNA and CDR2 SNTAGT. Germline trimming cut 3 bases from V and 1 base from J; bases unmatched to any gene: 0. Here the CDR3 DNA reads TGTGCCAGCAGTGAGCGGGGGGGCACAGATACGCAGTATTTT. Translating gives CASSERGGTDTQYF.

The CDR3 DNA reads as TGTGCCAGCAGACCGAGGAGCGGGGGGTTCTACTACGGCACAGATACGCAGTATTTT. Translating it yields CASRPRSGGFYYGTDTQYF. The gene calls are TRBV7-2 and TRBJ2-3; 9 bases map to TRBD2. Per the germline V gene, CDR1 is SGHTA and CDR2 is FQGNSA. V lost 6 bases and J lost 1; bases outside the gene matches: 17. The CDR3 covers 19 residues.

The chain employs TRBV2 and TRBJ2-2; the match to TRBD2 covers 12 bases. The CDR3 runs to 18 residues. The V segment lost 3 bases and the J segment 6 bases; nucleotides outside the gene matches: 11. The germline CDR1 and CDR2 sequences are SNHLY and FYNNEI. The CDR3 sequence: CASSEGLAGPRFAGELFF. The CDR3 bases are TGTGCCAGCAGTGAGGGACTAGCGGGCCCCAGGTTTGCCGGGGAGCTGTTTTTT.

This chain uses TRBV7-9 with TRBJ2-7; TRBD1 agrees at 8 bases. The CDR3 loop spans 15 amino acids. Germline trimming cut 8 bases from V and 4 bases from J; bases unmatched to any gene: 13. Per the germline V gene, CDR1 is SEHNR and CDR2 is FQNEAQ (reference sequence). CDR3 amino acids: CASSTPAGGIYEQYF. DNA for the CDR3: TGTGCCAGCTCCACCCCGGCAGGGGGCATTTACGAGCAGTACTTC.

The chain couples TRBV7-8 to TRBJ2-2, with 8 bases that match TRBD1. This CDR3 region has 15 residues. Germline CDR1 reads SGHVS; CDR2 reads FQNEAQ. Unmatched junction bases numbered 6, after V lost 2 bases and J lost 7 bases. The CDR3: CASSLRQGKSGELFF. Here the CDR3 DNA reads TGTGCCAGCAGCTTACGACAGGGGAAGAGCGGGGAGCTGTTTTTT.

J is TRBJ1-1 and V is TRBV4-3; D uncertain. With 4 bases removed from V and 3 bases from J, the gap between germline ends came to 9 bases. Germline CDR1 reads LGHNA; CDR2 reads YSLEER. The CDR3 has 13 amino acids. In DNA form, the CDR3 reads TGCGCCAGCAGCCTTGGGGAGCACACTGAAGCTTTCTTT. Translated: CASSLGEHTEAFF.

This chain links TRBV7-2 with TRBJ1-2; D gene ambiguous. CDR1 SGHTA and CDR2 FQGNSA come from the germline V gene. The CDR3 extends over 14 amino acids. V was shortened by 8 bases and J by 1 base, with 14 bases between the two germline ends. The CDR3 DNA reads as TGTGCCAGCTCCCCCCGAGGGTTTAACTATGGCTACACCTTC. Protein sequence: CASSPRGFNYGYTF.

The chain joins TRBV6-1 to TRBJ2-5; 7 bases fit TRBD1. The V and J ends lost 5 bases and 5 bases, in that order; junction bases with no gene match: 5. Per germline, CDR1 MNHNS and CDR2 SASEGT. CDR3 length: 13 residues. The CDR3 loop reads CASSPTGLETQYF. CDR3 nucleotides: TGTGCCAGCAGTCCGACAGGGCTGGAGACCCAGTACTTC.

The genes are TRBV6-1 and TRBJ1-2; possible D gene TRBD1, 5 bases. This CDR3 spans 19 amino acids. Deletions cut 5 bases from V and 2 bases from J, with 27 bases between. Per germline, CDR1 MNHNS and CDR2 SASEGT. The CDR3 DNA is TGTGCCAGCAGTAAAGGGGTCGTAGGGGCCAGGAGACAAAACTATGGCTACACCTTC. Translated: CASSKGVVGARRQNYGYTF.

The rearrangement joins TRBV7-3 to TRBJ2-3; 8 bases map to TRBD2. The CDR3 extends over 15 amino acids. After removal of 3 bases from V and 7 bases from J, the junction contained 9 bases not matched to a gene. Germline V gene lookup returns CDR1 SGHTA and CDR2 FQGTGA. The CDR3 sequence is CASSFSGGPPYTQYF. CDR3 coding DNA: TGTGCCAGCAGCTTCAGCGGGGGCCCCCCGTATACGCAGTATTTT.

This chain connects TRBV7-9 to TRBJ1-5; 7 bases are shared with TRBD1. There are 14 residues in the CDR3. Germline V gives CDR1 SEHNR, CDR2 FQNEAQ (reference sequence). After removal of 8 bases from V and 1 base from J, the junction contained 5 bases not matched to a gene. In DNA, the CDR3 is TGTGCCAGCGCGGGACAGAACAGCAATCAGCCCCAGCATTTT. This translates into CASAGQNSNQPQHF.

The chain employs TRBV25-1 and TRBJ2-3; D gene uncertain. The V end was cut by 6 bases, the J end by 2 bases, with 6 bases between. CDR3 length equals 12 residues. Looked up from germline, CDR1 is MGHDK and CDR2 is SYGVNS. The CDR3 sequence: CASRRVTDTQYF. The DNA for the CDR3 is TGTGCCAGCAGGCGTGTCACAGATACGCAGTATTTT.

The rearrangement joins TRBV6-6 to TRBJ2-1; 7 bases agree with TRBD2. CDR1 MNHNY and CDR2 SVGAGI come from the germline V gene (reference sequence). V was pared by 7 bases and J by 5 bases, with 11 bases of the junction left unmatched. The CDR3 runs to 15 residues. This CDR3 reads CASTLGGVGNNEQFF. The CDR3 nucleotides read TGTGCCAGCACCCTTGGGGGGGTAGGGAACAATGAGCAGTTCTTC.

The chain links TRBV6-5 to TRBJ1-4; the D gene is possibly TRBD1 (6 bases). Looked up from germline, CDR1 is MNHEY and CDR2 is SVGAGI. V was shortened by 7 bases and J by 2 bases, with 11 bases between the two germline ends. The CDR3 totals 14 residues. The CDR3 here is CASTTTGTNEKLFF. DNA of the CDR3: TGTGCCAGCACCACCACAGGGACTAATGAAAAACTGTTTTTT.

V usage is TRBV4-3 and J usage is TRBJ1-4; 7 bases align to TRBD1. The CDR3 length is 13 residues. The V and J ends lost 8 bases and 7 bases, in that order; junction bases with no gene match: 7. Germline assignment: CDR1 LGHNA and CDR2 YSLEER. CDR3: CASSRDSREKLFF. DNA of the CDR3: TGCGCCAGCTCCCGGGACAGTCGTGAAAAACTGTTTTTT.

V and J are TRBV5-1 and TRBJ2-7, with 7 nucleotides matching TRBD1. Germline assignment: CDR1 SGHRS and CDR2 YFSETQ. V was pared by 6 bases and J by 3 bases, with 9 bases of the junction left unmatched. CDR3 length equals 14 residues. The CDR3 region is CASTLGAGGYEQYF. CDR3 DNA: TGCGCCAGCACCCTGGGGGCAGGGGGCTACGAGCAGTACTTC.

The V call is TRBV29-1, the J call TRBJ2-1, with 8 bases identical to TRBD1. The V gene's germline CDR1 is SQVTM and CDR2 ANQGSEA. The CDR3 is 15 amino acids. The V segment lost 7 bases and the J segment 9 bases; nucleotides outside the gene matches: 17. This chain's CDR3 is CSGCTPGQEDGEQFF. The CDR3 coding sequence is TGCAGCGGCTGTACCCCGGGACAGGAGGATGGTGAGCAGTTCTTC.

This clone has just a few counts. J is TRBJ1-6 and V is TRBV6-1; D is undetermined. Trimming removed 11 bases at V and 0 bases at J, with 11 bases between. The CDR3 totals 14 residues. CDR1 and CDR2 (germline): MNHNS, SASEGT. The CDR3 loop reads CALQLSSYNSPLHF. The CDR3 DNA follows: TGTGCCCTTCAATTGAGCTCCTATAATTCACCCCTCCACTTT.

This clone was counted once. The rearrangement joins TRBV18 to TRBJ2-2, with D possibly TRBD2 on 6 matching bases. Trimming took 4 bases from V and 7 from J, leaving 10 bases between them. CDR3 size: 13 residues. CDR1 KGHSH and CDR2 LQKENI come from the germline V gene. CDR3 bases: TGTGCCAGCTCACGCAGGGAGGACGGGGAGCTGTTTTTT. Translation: CASSRREDGELFF.